This entry lists 32 T cell receptor beta chains sequenced from one sample in a study of blood T cell repertoires in COVID-19. Clones were sequenced by immunoSEQ multiplex PCR, and TCRdb holds only the in-frame ones, with some missing. This table holds fewer than 300,000 clones, around 83% found once. The sequenced sample was PBMCs or T cells enriched from blood (not recorded which). These receptors came from a man in his forties who had been exposed to COVID-19.

The chain's CDR3 is CASSLRTVSGNTIYF. The DNA for the CDR3 is TGTGCCAGCAGCTTAAGGACAGTCTCTGGAAACACCATATATTTT. The chain links TRBV11-2 to TRBJ1-3; D might be TRBD1 (6 bases). The germline V and J ends were trimmed by 2 bases and 0 bases, with 8 bases remaining between them. The CDR3 totals 15 residues. The V gene's germline CDR1 is SGHAT and CDR2 FQNNGV.

The J gene is TRBJ1-5, the V gene TRBV19; 9 nucleotides align to TRBD1. Germline loops: CDR1 LNHDA, CDR2 SQIVND (reference sequence). The CDR3 loop spans 13 amino acids. Trimming cost V 10 bases and J 7 bases; bases outside gene matches: 8. The CDR3 loop reads CATEQGARQPQHF. Written as DNA, the CDR3 is TGTGCCACCGAACAGGGGGCGCGGCAGCCCCAGCATTTT.

This sequence joins TRBV6-5 and TRBJ2-3; tentative D call: TRBD1 (6 bases). The CDR3 spans 16 residues. Per the germline V gene, CDR1 is MNHEY and CDR2 is SVGAGI. Trimming cost V 2 bases and J 0 bases, with 12 bases left between them. CDR3 protein: CASSYGQGLSTDTQYF. For the CDR3, the DNA is TGTGCCAGCAGTTACGGTCAGGGGCTCAGCACAGATACGCAGTATTTT.

This clone was counted many times. The chain uses TRBV3-1 (or the pseudogene TRBV3-2) and TRBJ1-2, with a tentative D call TRBD1 (6 bases). CDR1 LGHDT and CDR2 YNNKEL come from the germline V gene (reference sequence). The CDR3 is 20 residues long. With 0 bases removed from V and 2 bases from J, the gap between germline ends came to 25 bases. The CDR3: CASSQEIVIPKAGANYGYTF. In DNA, the CDR3 is TGTGCCAGCAGCCAAGAGATAGTTATCCCGAAGGCAGGGGCGAACTATGGCTACACCTTC.

This chain links TRBV27 with TRBJ2-3; no firm D call. Germline V gives CDR1 MNHEY, CDR2 SMNVEV (reference sequence). V dropped 0 bases and J dropped 0 bases, with 7 bases sitting between them. CDR3 length equals 15 residues. The CDR3 nucleotides are TGTGCCAGCAGTTTATCCTCTACTAGCACAGATACGCAGTATTTT. Residues: CASSLSSTSTDTQYF.

A few counts support this clone. The chain uses TRBV13 and TRBJ2-3; D possibly corresponds to TRBD2 (6 bases). The V and J ends lost 5 bases and 5 bases respectively, with 11 bases between them. The CDR3 length is 13 residues. The germline V gene encodes CDR1 PRHDT and CDR2 FYEKMQ (reference sequence). CDR3 DNA sequence: TGTGCCAGCAGCCTCTTGCGGGGAGATACGCAGTATTTT. The encoded protein is CASSLLRGDTQYF.

The chain has TRBV5-1 and TRBJ2-5; D possibly corresponds to TRBD2 (7 bases). From germline, CDR1 is SGHRS and CDR2 YFSETQ. The ends were cut back, 7 bases at V and 4 bases at J, with 17 bases in the middle. The CDR3 loop spans 14 amino acids. The DNA of the CDR3 is TGCGCCAGCGAGGGGGGGGCCTTGGGAGAGACCCAGTACTTC. Its translation is CASEGGALGETQYF.

This chain connects TRBV10-3 to TRBJ1-6, with a weak D call TRBD1 (6 bases). The germline V gene has CDR1 ENHRY and CDR2 SYGVKD. The V end was cut by 4 bases, the J end by 0 bases, with 7 bases between. This CDR3 contains 15 residues. DNA for the CDR3: TGTGCCATCAGTGGGGACAACTCCTATAATTCACCCCTCCACTTT. Translating it yields CAISGDNSYNSPLHF.

The chain recombines TRBV2 with TRBJ2-7; D is ambiguous. The V gene lost 5 bases and the J gene lost 12 bases, with 8 bases spanning the gap. Germline CDR1 SNHLY, CDR2 FYNNEI. CDR3 length equals 9 residues. In nucleotides, the CDR3 is TGTGCCAGCAGTCCCCGGAGGTACTTC. Translating gives CASSPRRYF. Supplemented by reference TRBV2 and TRBJ2-7, the full variable domain reads EPEVTQTPSHQVTQMGQEVILRCVPISNHLYFYWYRQILGQKVEFLVSFYNNEISEKSEIFDDQFSVERPDGSNFTLKIRSTKLEDSAMYFCASSPRRYFGPGTRLTVT.

J is TRBJ1-4 and V is TRBV13, with TRBD1 as a possible D gene (6 bases). The CDR3 loop spans 15 amino acids. Germline-derived CDR1 and CDR2 are PRHDT and FYEKMQ (reference sequence). Trimming left V 4 bases short and J 3 bases short, with 12 bases between. The CDR3 nucleotides are TGTGCCAGCAGCTCGGCGGGGGCGGCTAATGAAAAACTGTTTTTT. This sequence encodes CASSSAGAANEKLFF. The whole variable domain, remainder taken from reference TRBV13 and TRBJ1-4, is AAGVIQSPRHLIKEKRETATLKCYPIPRHDTVYWYQQGPGQDPQFLISFYEKMQSDKGSIPDRFSAQQFSDYHSELNMSSLELGDSALYFCASSSAGAANEKLFFGSGTQLSVL.

V usage is TRBV18 and J usage is TRBJ1-2, with 9 positions matching TRBD1. The J segment lost 5 bases and the V segment lost 6 bases, leaving 10 bases of the junction unmatched. Germline V CDR1 and CDR2: KGHSH, LQKENI. This CDR3 spans 15 amino acids. DNA of the CDR3: TGTGCCAGCTCTCCCCGGGACAGGGAGCCTTATGGCTACACCTTC. Its protein product is CASSPRDREPYGYTF. The full variable domain, in which reference TRBV18 and TRBJ1-2 provide the parts outside the CDR3, is NAGVMQNPRHLVRRRGQEARLRCSPMKGHSHVYWYRQLPEEGLKFMVYLQKENIIDESGMPKERFSAEFPKEGPSILRIQQVVRGDSAAYFCASSPRDREPYGYTFGSGTRLTVV.

The V call is TRBV9, the J call TRBJ2-1; D perhaps matches TRBD2 (5 bases). V shed 4 bases and J shed 9 bases, with 14 bases lying between them. CDR1 and CDR2 (germline): SGDLS, YYNGEE. The CDR3 loop spans 13 amino acids. The CDR3 nucleotides are TGTGCCAGCAGCTCATATATAGGGAGTGAGCAGTTCTTC. As protein: CASSSYIGSEQFF.

Written as DNA, the CDR3 is TGTGCCAGCAGCGTAGCTATGTGGGGCGCCGATGGCTACACCTTC. This encodes CASSVAMWGADGYTF. The V call is TRBV9, the J call TRBJ1-2, with D possibly matching TRBD1 (5 bases). V lost 0 bases to trimming and J lost 6 bases, with 15 bases between them. The CDR3 extends over 15 amino acids. The germline V gene encodes CDR1 SGDLS and CDR2 YYNGEE.

In DNA form, the CDR3 reads TGTGCCAGCAGCAGCGACAGCTATGGCTACACCTTC. Amino acid sequence: CASSSDSYGYTF. J is TRBJ1-2 and V is TRBV7-8; possibly TRBD1 for D (5 bases). The CDR3 loop spans 12 amino acids. CDR1 is SGHVS, CDR2 FQNEAQ, per germline. V lost 5 bases to trimming and J lost 4 bases, with 8 bases between them.

V and J are TRBV5-4 and TRBJ2-2; 7 positions agree with TRBD1. CDR3 length: 15 residues. The V segment lost 3 bases and the J segment 3 bases; nucleotides outside the gene matches: 5. Germline assignment: CDR1 SGHNT and CDR2 YYREEE (reference sequence). The CDR3, as DNA: TGTGCCAGCAGCTGGACAACAGGGGACACCGGGGAGCTGTTTTTT. Translated: CASSWTTGDTGELFF. Complete variable domain (other parts from reference TRBV5-4 and TRBJ2-2): ETGVTQSPTHLIKTRGQQVTLRCSSQSGHNTVSWYQQALGQGPQFIFQYYREEENGRGNFPPRFSGLQFPNYSSELNVNALELDDSALYLCASSWTTGDTGELFFGEGSRLTVL.

This clone was detected only a few times. This chain uses TRBV25-1 with TRBJ2-2; the D gene is possibly TRBD1 (6 bases). The CDR3 has 16 residues. The germline gives CDR1 MGHDK, CDR2 SYGVNS. Trimming left V 7 bases short and J 1 base short, with 16 bases between. CDR3 nucleotides: TGTGCCAGCATGGCTAGGGGACATAAGAACACCGGGGAGCTGTTTTTT. Translated: CASMARGHKNTGELFF. Full variable domain (rest looked up from reference TRBV25-1 and TRBJ2-2): EADIYQTPRYLVIGTGKKITLECSQTMGHDKMYWYQQDPGMELHLIHYSYGVNSTEKGDLSSESTVSRIRTEHFPLTLESARPSHTSQYLCASMARGHKNTGELFFGEGSRLTVL.

This clone has a handful of counts. This rearrangement joins TRBV19 to TRBJ2-2, with 7 nucleotides matching TRBD1. CDR1 and CDR2 from the germline V gene are LNHDA and SQIVND (reference sequence). The CDR3 contains 15 residues. The V segment lost 8 bases and the J segment 7 bases; nucleotides outside the gene matches: 13. The chain's CDR3 is CASDQTGTTRGELFF. DNA for the CDR3: TGTGCCAGTGACCAGACAGGGACCACACGCGGGGAGCTGTTTTTT.

In DNA, the CDR3 is TGTGCCAGCAAACCCTTCGGGGGCAATCAGCCCCAGCATTTT. Protein sequence: CASKPFGGNQPQHF. J is TRBJ1-5 and V is TRBV6-5; unclear D gene. V was shortened by 7 bases and J by 2 bases, with 12 bases between the two germline ends. The CDR3 is 14 amino acids. The germline V gene has CDR1 MNHEY and CDR2 SVGAGI.

The chain carries TRBV24-1 and TRBJ2-1, with 10 bases fitting TRBD1. The length of the CDR3 is 13 residues. V lost 7 bases, J lost 8 bases, and 4 bases stayed unmatched. Germline CDR1 is KGHDR and CDR2 is SFDVKD. CDR3 coding DNA: TGTGCCACCAGGGGGACAGGGGTCGATGAGCAGTTCTTC. This encodes CATRGTGVDEQFF.

The J gene is TRBJ1-6, the V gene TRBV12-3 or TRBV12-4, with D unresolved. The germline V and J ends were trimmed by 1 base and 9 bases, with 7 bases remaining between them. CDR3 length equals 13 residues. The CDR3 sequence: CASSLGSGSPLHF. The CDR3 DNA sequence: TGTGCCAGCAGTTTAGGTTCAGGTTCACCCCTCCACTTT.

The chain links TRBV2 to TRBJ1-3, with D possibly TRBD1 on 6 matching bases. V gave up 4 bases and J gave up 3 bases, with 10 bases separating them. The CDR3 consists of 14 residues. The germline V gene has CDR1 SNHLY and CDR2 FYNNEI. DNA for the CDR3: TGTGCCAGCAGTGCAGGGGTCGTTGGAAACACCATATATTTT. Translated, it gives CASSAGVVGNTIYF.

The rearrangement uses TRBV5-1 and TRBJ1-4; D unresolved. The CDR3 is 14 amino acids. Germline CDR1 reads SGHRS; CDR2 reads YFSETQ. With 8 bases removed from V and 3 bases from J, the gap between germline ends came to 14 bases. The CDR3 DNA reads TGCGCCAGTAGCGAGGCCTCGGCTAATGAAAAACTGTTTTTT. As protein: CASSEASANEKLFF.

This clone came up once. This chain joins TRBV30 and TRBJ1-2, with TRBD1 as a possible D gene (5 bases). The CDR3 totals 15 residues. Germline V gene lookup returns CDR1 GTSNPN and CDR2 SVGIG (reference sequence). The V and J ends lost 2 bases and 6 bases respectively, with 19 bases between them. DNA of the CDR3: TGTGCCTGGAGTCTGGGGCGGATATCTCGGAATGGCTACACCTTC. This sequence encodes CAWSLGRISRNGYTF.

This chain links TRBV3-1 (or the pseudogene TRBV3-2) with TRBJ2-3, with 10 positions matching TRBD2. J lost 2 bases, V lost 2 bases, and 7 bases had no gene match. Germline V lookup: CDR1 LGHDT, CDR2 YNNKEL (reference sequence). The CDR3 spans 17 residues. The CDR3 reads CASSQLAGEIITDTQYF. CDR3 in DNA: TGTGCCAGCAGCCAACTAGCGGGAGAGATTATCACAGATACGCAGTATTTT.

The chain recombines TRBV7-9 with TRBJ2-4; D is possibly TRBD2 (5 bases). The length of the CDR3 is 15 residues. V was trimmed by 5 bases and J by 0 bases, leaving 11 bases between them. Per the germline V gene, CDR1 is SEHNR and CDR2 is FQNEAQ (reference sequence). The DNA for the CDR3 is TGTGCCAGCAGCCCCGACTACTTAGCCAAAAACATTCAGTACTTC. It yields the protein CASSPDYLAKNIQYF.

The chain has TRBV12-3 or TRBV12-4 and TRBJ1-6; tentative D call: TRBD1 (5 bases). This CDR3 contains 13 residues. Trimming left V 5 bases short and J 7 bases short, with 9 bases between. The DNA for the CDR3 is TGTGCCAGCAGTGGACATACCAATTCACCCCTCCACTTT. This translates into CASSGHTNSPLHF.

The chain recombines TRBV27 with TRBJ1-2; no clear D gene. The germline CDR1 and CDR2 sequences are MNHEY and SMNVEV (reference sequence). V lost 9 bases and J lost 8, with 16 bases in between. The CDR3 runs to 12 residues. CDR3 DNA sequence: TGTGCCAGTCGAAACCGAATGCGGGGCTACACCTTC. It translates to CASRNRMRGYTF.

This clone is a singleton in its sample. The rearrangement links TRBV6-1 to TRBJ1-5; no clear D gene. Looked up from germline, CDR1 is MNHNS and CDR2 is SASEGT. With 4 bases removed from V and 0 bases from J, the gap between germline ends came to 13 bases. This CDR3 has 16 residues. The CDR3 is CASSGRRPDSNQPQHF. In nucleotides, the CDR3 is TGTGCCAGCAGTGGAAGGAGGCCAGATAGCAATCAGCCCCAGCATTTT.

This chain joins TRBV24-1 and TRBJ2-1, with 7 bases identical to TRBD2. Losses at the gene ends were 6 bases for V and 3 bases for J; bases not matched to a gene: 16. Germline CDR1 reads KGHDR; CDR2 reads SFDVKD. This CDR3 region has 18 residues. CDR3: CATSPSVASGFNYNEQFF. The CDR3 region has the DNA TGTGCCACCAGTCCTTCGGTCGCTAGCGGCTTTAACTACAATGAGCAGTTCTTC.

The rearrangement links TRBV2 to TRBJ2-1, with 12 bases lining up with TRBD1. Germline loops: CDR1 SNHLY, CDR2 FYNNEI. The length of the CDR3 is 17 residues. The J segment lost 6 bases and the V segment lost 7 bases, leaving 13 bases of the junction unmatched. CDR3 residues: CASKPSAGTGGRNEQFF. The CDR3 DNA follows: TGTGCCAGCAAACCCTCAGCCGGGACAGGGGGCCGCAATGAGCAGTTCTTC.

The CDR3 DNA sequence: TGTGCCAGCTCACTAGGACAGGGGGGCGAGACCCAGTACTTC. Its protein product is CASSLGQGGETQYF. The chain links TRBV18 to TRBJ2-5, with 10 nucleotides matching TRBD1. CDR3 length: 14 residues. V lost 4 bases to trimming and J lost 5 bases; unmatched junction nucleotides: 4. Germline CDR1 is KGHSH and CDR2 is LQKENI.

CDR3 DNA: TGTGCCAGCAGAGCACCTCGGACTAGGATGCATGGCTACACCTTC. Protein: CASRAPRTRMHGYTF. The gene calls are TRBV6-5 and TRBJ1-2; D is unresolved. Germline V lookup: CDR1 MNHEY, CDR2 SVGAGI. The CDR3 extends over 15 amino acids. Deletions cut 6 bases from V and 6 bases from J, with 20 bases between.